The clone carrying this TCR beta chain turned up a few times. Its cognate antigen is unknown. Trimming removed 6 bases from V and 10 bases from J, with 12 bases in between. The CDR3 runs 11 residues. CDR1 and CDR2 from the germline V gene are MDHEN and SYDVKM. Sequencing targeted expressed TCRB transcripts, as all isolated RNA had been reverse transcribed. Data came from immunoSEQ multiplex PCR; TCRdb stores just in-frame clones and leaves some out. The repertoire has nearly 700,000 clones, around 15% of them found once; the top ten carry approximately 0.022%. The sample comes from a study of beta chain features in type 1 diabetes. Study-wide context: Summed over all samples, the examined sorted cells came to about 110 million.

Regarding the study as a whole: In the patient group, naive, central memory and Treg TCRB repertoires seemed more alike than in the healthy donor group. More deletions and fewer insertions at VDJ junctions were found in patients with type 1 diabetes. PCR might preferentially amplify shorter templates, equally in patients and controls. Type 1 diabetes patients had TCRB CDR3s that were shorter (moderately but significantly so) in all four CD4+ subsets.

The TCR was taken from a man younger than 35 with type 1 diabetes. Sequenced material: naive CD4+ T cells from blood. The chain carries TRBV28 and TRBJ1-1; D unresolved. The CDR3 region is CASSLNGPAFF. As DNA, the CDR3 is TGTGCCAGCAGCCTGAATGGCCCAGCTTTCTTT.